This TCR beta chain was profiled in a study of siplizumab effects on memory and regulatory T cells. Assay used: immunoSEQ multiplex PCR; TCRdb lists only in-frame clones, some missing. The data hold roughly 100,000 clones, with about 93% observed a single time. Trimming removed 6 bases at V and 2 bases at J, with 8 bases between. CDR1 is SQVTM, CDR2 ANQGSEA, per germline. CDR3 length: 11 residues. The J gene is TRBJ2-7, the V gene TRBV29-1; perhaps TRBD2 as D (5 bases). Sequencing input: non-Treg CD4+ T cells sorted from blood. The sequence derives from a human donor in good health. The CDR3 DNA follows: TGCAGCGTCGGGAAGACCTACGAGCAGTACTTC. It encodes CSVGKTYEQYF.